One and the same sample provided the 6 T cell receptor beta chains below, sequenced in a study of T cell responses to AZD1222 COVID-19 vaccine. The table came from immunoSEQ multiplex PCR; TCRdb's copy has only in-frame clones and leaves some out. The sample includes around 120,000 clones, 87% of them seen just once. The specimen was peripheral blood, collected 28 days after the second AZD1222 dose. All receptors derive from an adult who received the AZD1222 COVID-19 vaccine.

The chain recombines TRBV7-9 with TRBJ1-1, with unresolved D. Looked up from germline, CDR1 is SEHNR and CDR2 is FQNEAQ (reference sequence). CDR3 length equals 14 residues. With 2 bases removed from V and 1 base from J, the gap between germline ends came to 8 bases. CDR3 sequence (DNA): TGTGCCAGCAGCTTATGGCCAGGGAACACTGAAGCTTTCTTT. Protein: CASSLWPGNTEAFF.

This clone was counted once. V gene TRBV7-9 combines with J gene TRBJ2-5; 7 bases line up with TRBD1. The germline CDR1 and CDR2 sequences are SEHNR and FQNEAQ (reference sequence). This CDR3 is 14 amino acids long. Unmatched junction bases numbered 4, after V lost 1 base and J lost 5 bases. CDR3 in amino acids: CASSLVDRSETQYF. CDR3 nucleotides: TGTGCCAGCAGCTTAGTGGACAGGTCGGAGACCCAGTACTTC.

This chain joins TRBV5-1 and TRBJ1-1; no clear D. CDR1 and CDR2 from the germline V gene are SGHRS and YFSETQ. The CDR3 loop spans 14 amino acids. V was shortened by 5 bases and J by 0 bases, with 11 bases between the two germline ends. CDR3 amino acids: CASSLAEMNTEAFF. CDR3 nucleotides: TGCGCCAGCAGTCTGGCAGAAATGAACACTGAAGCTTTCTTT. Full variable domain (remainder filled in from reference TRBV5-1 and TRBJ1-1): KAGVTQTPRYLIKTRGQQVTLSCSPISGHRSVSWYQQTPGQGLQFLFEYFSETQRNKGNFPGRFSGRQFSNSRSEMNVSTLELGDSALYLCASSLAEMNTEAFFGQGTRLTVV.

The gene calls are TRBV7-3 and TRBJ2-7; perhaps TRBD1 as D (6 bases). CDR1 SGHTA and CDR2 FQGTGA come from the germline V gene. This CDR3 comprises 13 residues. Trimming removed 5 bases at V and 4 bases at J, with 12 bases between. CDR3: CASSAWGQYEQYF. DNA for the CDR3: TGTGCCAGCAGCGCTTGGGGGCAATACGAGCAGTACTTC.

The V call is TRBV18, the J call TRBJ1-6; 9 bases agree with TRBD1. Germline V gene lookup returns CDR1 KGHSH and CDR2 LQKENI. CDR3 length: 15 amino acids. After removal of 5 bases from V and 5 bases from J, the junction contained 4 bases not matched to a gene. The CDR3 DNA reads TGTGCCAGCTCAGAGGGACAGGGTCATAATTCACCCCTCCACTTT. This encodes CASSEGQGHNSPLHF.

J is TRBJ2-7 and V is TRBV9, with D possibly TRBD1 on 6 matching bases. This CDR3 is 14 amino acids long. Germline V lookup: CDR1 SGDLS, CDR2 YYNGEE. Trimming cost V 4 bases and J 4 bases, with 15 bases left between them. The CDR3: CASSRGHLKYEQYF. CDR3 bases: TGTGCCAGCAGCAGGGGACATTTAAAGTACGAGCAGTACTTC.